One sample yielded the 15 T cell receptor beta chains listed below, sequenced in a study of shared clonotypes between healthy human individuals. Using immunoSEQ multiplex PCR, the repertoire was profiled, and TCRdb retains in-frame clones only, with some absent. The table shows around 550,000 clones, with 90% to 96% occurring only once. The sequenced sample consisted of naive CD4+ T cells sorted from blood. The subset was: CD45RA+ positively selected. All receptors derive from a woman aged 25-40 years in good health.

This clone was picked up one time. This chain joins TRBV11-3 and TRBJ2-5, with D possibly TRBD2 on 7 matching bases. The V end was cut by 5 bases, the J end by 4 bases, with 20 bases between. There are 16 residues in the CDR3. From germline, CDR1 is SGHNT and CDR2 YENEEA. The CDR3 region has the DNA TGTGCCAGCAGCCCCGGGGGAGGGGGACTTTCAGAGACCCAGTACTTC. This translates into CASSPGGGGLSETQYF.

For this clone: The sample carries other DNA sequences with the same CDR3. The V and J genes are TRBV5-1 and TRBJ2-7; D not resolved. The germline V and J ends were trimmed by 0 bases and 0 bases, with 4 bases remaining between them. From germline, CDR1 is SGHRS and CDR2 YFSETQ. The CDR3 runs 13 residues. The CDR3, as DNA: TGCGCCAGCAGCTTGGTTAGCTCCTACGAGCAGTACTTC. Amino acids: CASSLVSSYEQYF.

In DNA form, the CDR3 reads TGTGCCATACAGGGGACCTCCTACGAGCAGTACTTC. It yields the protein CAIQGTSYEQYF. V is TRBV10-3 and J is TRBJ2-7; TRBD1 matches 7 bases. V shed 9 bases and J 0 bases; nucleotides not matched to a gene: 2. The CDR3 runs to 12 residues. Germline CDR1 reads ENHRY; CDR2 reads SYGVKD.

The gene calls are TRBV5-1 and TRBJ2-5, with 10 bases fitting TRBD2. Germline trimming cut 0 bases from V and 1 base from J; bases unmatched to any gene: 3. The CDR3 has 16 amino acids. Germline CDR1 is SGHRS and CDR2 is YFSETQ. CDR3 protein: CASSLGTSGFQETQYF. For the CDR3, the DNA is TGCGCCAGCAGCTTGGGGACTAGCGGATTCCAAGAGACCCAGTACTTC.

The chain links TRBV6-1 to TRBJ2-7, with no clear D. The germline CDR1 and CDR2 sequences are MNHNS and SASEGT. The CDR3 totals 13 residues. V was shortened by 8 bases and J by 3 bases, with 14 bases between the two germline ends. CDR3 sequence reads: CASRQVAGYEQYF. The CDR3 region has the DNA TGTGCCAGCCGGCAGGTTGCAGGCTACGAGCAGTACTTC.

This CDR3 reads CASTKLRLRRSEKAKNIQYF. In DNA form, the CDR3 reads TGTGCCAGCACCAAATTACGGTTACGGAGGAGCGAGAAAGCCAAAAACATTCAGTACTTC. The V call is TRBV28, the J call TRBJ2-4, with a possible D match to TRBD2 (5 bases). CDR3 length: 20 amino acids. V lost 7 bases and J lost 0, with 28 bases in between. The germline gives CDR1 MDHEN, CDR2 SYDVKM.

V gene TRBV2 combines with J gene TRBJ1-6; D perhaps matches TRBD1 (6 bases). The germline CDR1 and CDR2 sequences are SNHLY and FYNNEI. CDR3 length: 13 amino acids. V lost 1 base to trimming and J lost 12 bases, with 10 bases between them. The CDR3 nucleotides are TGTGCCAGCAGTGAAGAGGGGGGGCAACCCCTCCACTTT. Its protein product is CASSEEGGQPLHF.

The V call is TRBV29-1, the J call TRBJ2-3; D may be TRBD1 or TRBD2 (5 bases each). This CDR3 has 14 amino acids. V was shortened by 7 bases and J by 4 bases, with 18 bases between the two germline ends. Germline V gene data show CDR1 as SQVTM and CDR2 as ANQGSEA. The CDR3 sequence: CSADRGVGADTQYF. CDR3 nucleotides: TGCAGCGCGGACCGGGGCGTTGGGGCAGATACGCAGTATTTT.

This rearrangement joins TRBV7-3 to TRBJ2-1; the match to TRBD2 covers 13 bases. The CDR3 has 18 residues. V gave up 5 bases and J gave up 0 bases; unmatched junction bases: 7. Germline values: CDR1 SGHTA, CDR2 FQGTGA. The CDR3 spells CASSPTSGRRSSYNEQFF. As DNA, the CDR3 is TGTGCCAGCAGCCCGACTAGCGGGAGGAGGAGCTCCTACAATGAGCAGTTCTTC.

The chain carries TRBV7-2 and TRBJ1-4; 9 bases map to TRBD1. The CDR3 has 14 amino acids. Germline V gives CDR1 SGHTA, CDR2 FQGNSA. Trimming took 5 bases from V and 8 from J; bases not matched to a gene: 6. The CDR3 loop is CASSRGQGNEKLFF. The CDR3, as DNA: TGTGCCAGCAGCCGAGGACAGGGGAACGAAAAACTGTTTTTT.

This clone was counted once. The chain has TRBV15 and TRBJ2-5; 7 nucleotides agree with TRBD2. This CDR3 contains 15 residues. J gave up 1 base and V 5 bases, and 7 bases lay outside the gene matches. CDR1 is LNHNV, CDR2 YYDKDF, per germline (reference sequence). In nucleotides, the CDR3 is TGTGCCACCAGCGCCCGACCTAGCGGCCAAGAGACCCAGTACTTC. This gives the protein CATSARPSGQETQYF.

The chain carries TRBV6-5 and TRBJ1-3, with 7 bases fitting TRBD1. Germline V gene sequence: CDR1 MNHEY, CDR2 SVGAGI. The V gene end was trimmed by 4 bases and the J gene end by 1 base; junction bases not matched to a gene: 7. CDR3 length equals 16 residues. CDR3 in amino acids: CASSSHRGRSGNTIYF. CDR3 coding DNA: TGTGCCAGCAGTTCCCACAGGGGTCGATCTGGAAACACCATATATTTT.

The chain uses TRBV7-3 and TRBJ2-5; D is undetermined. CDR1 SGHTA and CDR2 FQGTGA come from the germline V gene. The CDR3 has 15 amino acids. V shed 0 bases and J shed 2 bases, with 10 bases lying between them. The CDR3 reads CASSLTTGTQETQYF. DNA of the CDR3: TGTGCCAGCAGCTTAACGACGGGTACTCAAGAGACCCAGTACTTC.

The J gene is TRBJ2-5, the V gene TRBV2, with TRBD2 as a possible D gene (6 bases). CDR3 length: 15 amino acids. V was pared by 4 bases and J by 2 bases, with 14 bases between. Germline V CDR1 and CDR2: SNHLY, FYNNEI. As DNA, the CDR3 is TGTGCCAGCAGTGTTGCCGGGAGAGAGCAAGAGACCCAGTACTTC. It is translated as CASSVAGREQETQYF.

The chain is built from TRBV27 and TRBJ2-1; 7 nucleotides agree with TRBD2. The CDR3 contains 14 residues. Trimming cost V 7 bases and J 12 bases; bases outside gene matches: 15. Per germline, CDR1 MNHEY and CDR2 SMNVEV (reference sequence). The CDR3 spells CASTTAAQSGTQFF. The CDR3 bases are TGTGCCAGCACCACTGCCGCCCAGAGCGGGACGCAGTTCTTC.